One sample yielded the 20 T cell receptor beta chains listed below, sequenced in a study of T-cell reconstitution after alpha-beta-depleted transplantation in children. The TCRbeta library incorporated unique molecular identifiers. TCRdb re-analysed the PCR reads in MiXCR, keeping a single row per CDR3 protein. The sample has hundreds of thousands of distinct CDR3 sequences; roughly 14% are singletons. Sequencing used PBMCs, obtained before TCRalphabeta/CD19-depleted stem cell transplant. The receptors were sampled from a girl aged 2 to 9 with congenital amegakaryocytic thrombocytopenia, due to receive a stem cell transplant.

The rearrangement links TRBV5-1 to TRBJ2-1, with 7 bases matching TRBD2. J was trimmed by 0 bases and V by 0 bases; bases with no gene match: 3. The germline gives CDR1 SGHRS, CDR2 YFSETQ. The CDR3 runs 16 residues. The CDR3 region has the DNA TGCGCCAGCAGCTTGGTCCTAGCGGCCTCCTACAATGAGCAGTTCTTC. Translation gives CASSLVLAASYNEQFF.

Ten or more counts support this clonotype. The V gene is TRBV28, the J gene TRBJ2-3; 7 bases agree with TRBD2. CDR1 MDHEN and CDR2 SYDVKM come from the germline V gene. This CDR3 has 16 residues. The V gene end was trimmed by 6 bases and the J gene end by 0 bases; junction bases not matched to a gene: 9. CDR3 residues: CASSPSGSISTDTQYF. The CDR3, as DNA: TGTGCCAGCAGCCCTAGCGGATCGATTAGCACAGATACGCAGTATTTT.

This clonotype was found a few times. The chain combines TRBV20-1 with TRBJ2-5; the D is unclear. Germline CDR1 reads DFQATT; CDR2 reads SNEGSKA (reference sequence). CDR3 length: 11 amino acids. The V end lost 6 bases, the J end lost 4 bases, and 9 bases lay between the germline ends. CDR3 protein: CSAKARETQYF. The CDR3 nucleotides are TGCAGTGCCAAGGCCAGAGAGACCCAGTACTTC.

This clonotype was picked up many times. The chain recombines TRBV20-1 with TRBJ1-5, with unresolved D. V was pared by 0 bases and J by 2 bases, with 8 bases between. Per germline, CDR1 DFQATT and CDR2 SNEGSKA (reference sequence). The CDR3 spans 14 residues. The CDR3 sequence: CSARDWRGNQPQHF. CDR3 bases: TGCAGTGCTAGAGATTGGAGAGGCAATCAGCCCCAGCATTTT.

The chain joins TRBV7-9 to TRBJ1-2; D remains ambiguous. Trimming removed 2 bases at V and 5 bases at J, with 18 bases between. Per germline, CDR1 SEHNR and CDR2 FQNEAQ (reference sequence). This CDR3 region has 16 residues. The CDR3 loop reads CASSLRVMGLRYGYTF. CDR3 nucleotides: TGTGCCAGCAGCTTAAGAGTGATGGGGTTACGATATGGCTACACCTTC.

The chain recombines TRBV3-1 with TRBJ2-7; possibly TRBD2 for D (6 bases). Trimming took off 0 bases at V and 1 base at J, with 10 bases between the two ends. The length of the CDR3 is 15 residues. Germline V gene data show CDR1 as LGHDT and CDR2 as YNNKEL (reference sequence). This chain's CDR3 is CASSQDWRGSYEQYF. The CDR3 nucleotides are TGTGCCAGCAGCCAAGATTGGAGGGGTTCCTACGAGCAGTACTTC.

This clonotype was counted many times. This chain uses TRBV12-3 or TRBV12-4 with TRBJ2-2; TRBD1 matches at 7 bases. The CDR3 has 15 residues. Trimming took 3 bases from V and 2 from J; bases not matched to a gene: 3. CDR3 sequence (DNA): TGTGCCAGCAGTTTTGGGACAGTCAACACCGGGGAGCTGTTTTTT. Translation gives CASSFGTVNTGELFF.

This clonotype was seen many times. The CDR3 sequence: CATSRGKGTGIVNEQFF. In DNA form, the CDR3 reads TGTGCCACCAGCAGAGGAAAAGGGACAGGGATAGTAAATGAGCAGTTCTTC. This chain joins TRBV15 and TRBJ2-1; 9 bases align to TRBD1. CDR3 length: 17 amino acids. The ends lost 1 base at V and 7 bases at J; junction bases unmatched: 11. CDR1 and CDR2 from the germline V gene are LNHNV and YYDKDF (reference sequence).

The table lists this clonotype with a few counts. V usage is TRBV7-2 and J usage is TRBJ2-1; TRBD1 agrees at 8 bases. Germline V CDR1 and CDR2: SGHTA, FQGNSA. CDR3 size: 16 residues. The junction had 14 bases not matched to a gene; V was cut back by 5 bases and J by 8 bases. The CDR3 region is CASSQTGTGTLYEQFF. DNA of the CDR3: TGTGCCAGCAGCCAAACCGGGACAGGCACCTTATATGAGCAGTTCTTC.

The chain combines TRBV5-1 with TRBJ2-1, with 9 bases aligning to TRBD2. This CDR3 comprises 15 residues. Germline V gene data show CDR1 as SGHRS and CDR2 as YFSETQ. V dropped 4 bases and J dropped 6; count of bases not matched to a gene: 8. The CDR3 region has the DNA TGCGCCAGCAGCCCGACTAGCGGAGCCTTCAATGAGCAGTTCTTC. It codes for CASSPTSGAFNEQFF.

This clonotype came up many times. The chain carries TRBV12-3 or TRBV12-4 and TRBJ2-7; possibly TRBD1 for D (6 bases). The CDR3 is made up of 17 amino acids. V lost 6 bases and J 4 bases, leaving 25 bases between the germline ends. This CDR3 is CASRLSRGPKRGYEQYF. CDR3 DNA sequence: TGTGCCAGCAGACTAAGTCGCGGGCCAAAGAGGGGGTACGAGCAGTACTTC.

Ten or more counts support this clonotype. CDR3 sequence (DNA): TGTGCCAGCAGTTGGGGACTAGCGGTGGGCACAGATACGCAGTATTTT. Translated: CASSWGLAVGTDTQYF. The rearrangement links TRBV28 to TRBJ2-3; 11 bases match TRBD2. The CDR3 has 16 amino acids. Germline CDR1 MDHEN, CDR2 SYDVKM. V was pared by 4 bases and J by 1 base, with 4 bases of the junction left unmatched.

This clonotype has at least ten counts. The chain is built from TRBV20-1 and TRBJ1-1; D gene uncertain. This CDR3 spans 13 amino acids. V was clipped by 6 bases and J by 1 base, with 12 bases between them. Germline CDR1 reads DFQATT; CDR2 reads SNEGSKA (reference sequence). Here the CDR3 DNA reads TGCAGTGCCGCGTCCATGGGGAACACTGAAGCTTTCTTT. Its translation: CSAASMGNTEAFF.

Details on this clonotype: At one end, the junction sequence differs from germline, possibly due to a read error. The chain joins TRBV12-3 or TRBV12-4 to TRBJ1-5; D is unresolved. There are 14 residues in the CDR3. In DNA, the CDR3 is TGTGCCAGCAGCTTATGGGGTAGCAATCATCCCCAGCATTTT. As protein: CASSLWGSNHPQHF.

The sample holds many counts of this clonotype. V and J are TRBV9 and TRBJ1-3; 7 bases match TRBD1. The CDR3 totals 13 residues. Losses at the gene ends were 3 bases for V and 8 bases for J; bases not matched to a gene: 5. Germline CDR1 SGDLS, CDR2 YYNGEE. The CDR3 here is CASSETDRDTIYF. The CDR3 region has the DNA TGTGCCAGCAGCGAGACAGACAGGGACACCATATATTTT. Supplemented by reference TRBV9 and TRBJ1-3, the full variable domain reads DSGVTQTPKHLITATGQRVTLRCSPRSGDLSVYWYQQSLDQGLQFLIQYYNGEERAKGNILERFSAQQFPDLHSELNLSSLELGDSALYFCASSETDRDTIYFGEGSWLTVV.

This clonotype was seen only a few times. The chain joins TRBV27 to TRBJ2-3; 14 positions agree with TRBD2. The V gene's germline CDR1 is MNHEY and CDR2 SMNVEV (reference sequence). The CDR3 spans 15 residues. V shed 7 bases and J 5 bases; nucleotides not matched to a gene: 5. CDR3: CASTGTSGSEDTQYF. The CDR3 DNA reads TGTGCCAGCACCGGGACTAGCGGGAGTGAAGATACGCAGTATTTT.

This clonotype has a handful of counts. This chain uses TRBV25-1 with TRBJ1-6, with D unresolved. Germline values: CDR1 MGHDK, CDR2 SYGVNS. This CDR3 has 15 residues. Trimming stripped 6 bases from V and 7 bases from J, with 16 bases between. The DNA of the CDR3 is TGTGCCAGCAGGCCGACCGGGAAAGAGAATTCACCCCTCCACTTT. Amino acids: CASRPTGKENSPLHF.

The sample holds a few counts of this clonotype. The chain is built from TRBV28 and TRBJ2-6; 7 nucleotides line up with TRBD1. The CDR3 has 18 residues. The germline V gene encodes CDR1 MDHEN and CDR2 SYDVKM. V lost 6 bases, J lost 2 bases, and 13 bases stayed unmatched. This CDR3 reads CASSPPKGGSAGANVLTF. As DNA, the CDR3 is TGTGCCAGCAGCCCGCCCAAAGGGGGCTCGGCTGGGGCCAACGTCCTGACTTTC.

This clonotype was observed many times. The chain recombines TRBV29-1 with TRBJ2-7; D gene ambiguous. The CDR3 length is 13 residues. V lost 4 bases to trimming and J lost 0 bases, with 10 bases between them. Germline V gene sequence: CDR1 SQVTM, CDR2 ANQGSEA. Written as DNA, the CDR3 is TGCAGCGTTGCCACACCTAGCTCCTACGAGCAGTACTTC. Protein sequence: CSVATPSSYEQYF.

This clonotype was counted ten times or more. The rearrangement links TRBV21-1 to TRBJ2-1; TRBD2, the D gene given by the table, was not confirmed from the DNA. TRBV21-1 is recorded as a pseudogene. CDR3 length: 21 residues. The CDR3, as DNA: TGTGCCAGCAGCAAAGCCTGTGCCGGGACTTCCACAGAAGGCTCCTACAATGAGCAGTTCTTC. This gives the protein CASSKACAGTSTEGSYNEQFF.